Listed below are T cell receptor beta chains from one sample, sequenced in a study of CD8 T cells in ankylosing spondylitis. Each CDR3 protein is one row after TCRdb ran MiXCR on the 5' RACE reads. Among 200,000 to 250,000 distinct CDR3 sequences listed, roughly a tenth were seen once. The specimen sequenced was blood, either unsorted or a sorted T cell fraction (not recorded which). Receptor source: a male donor with ankylosing spondylitis or in good health (not recorded which). Each CDR3 is given with its conserved first and last residue. A D gene is named only where the DNA matches it firmly. Clone size is stated in some rows and not others, as once, few, many or a class when expanded.

d_call: TRBD1; clone_size: many; j_call: TRBJ2-1; v_call: TRBV7-6; cdr3_nt: TGTGCCAGCAGCCCCTTACCCACAGGGGGCCAATTCTACAATGAGCAGTTCTTC; cdr3_aa: CASSPLPTGGQFYNEQFF
d_call: NA; clone_size: many; j_call: TRBJ2-2; v_call: TRBV12-3/TRBV12-4; cdr3_nt: TGTGCCAGCAGTCCACGGGACGGACTAACCGGGGAGCTGTTTTTT; cdr3_aa: CASSPRDGLTGELFF
d_call: TRBD1; clone_size: NA; j_call: TRBJ1-4; v_call: TRBV7-9; cdr3_nt: TGTGCCAGCAGCTTAGCAAGTCAGGGGGCCGAAAAACTGTTTTTT; cdr3_aa: CASSLASQGAEKLFF
d_call: TRBD1; clone_size: many; j_call: TRBJ2-3; v_call: TRBV5-1; cdr3_nt: TGCGCCAGCAGAACAGGGGTCGCAGATACGCAGTATTTT; cdr3_aa: CASRTGVADTQYF
d_call: TRBD1; clone_size: NA; j_call: TRBJ1-2; v_call: TRBV18; cdr3_nt: TGTGCCAGCTCACCAGGACAGGGGGCTGACTATGGCTACACCTTC; cdr3_aa: CASSPGQGADYGYTF
d_call: NA; clone_size: many; j_call: TRBJ1-1; v_call: TRBV20-1; cdr3_nt: TGCAGTGCTAGAGATCCAGCAAACACTGAAGCTTTCTTT; cdr3_aa: CSARDPANTEAFF
d_call: NA; clone_size: many; j_call: TRBJ2-1; v_call: TRBV20-1; cdr3_nt: TGCAGTGCTAGTAAGCCTAGGGGGTCAAATGAGCAGTTCTTC; cdr3_aa: CSASKPRGSNEQFF
d_call: NA; clone_size: few; j_call: TRBJ2-1; v_call: TRBV18; cdr3_nt: TGTGCCAGCTCACCCAAGACAGGCGAGCAGTTCTTC; cdr3_aa: CASSPKTGEQFF
d_call: NA; clone_size: NA; j_call: TRBJ2-3; v_call: TRBV9; cdr3_nt: TGTGCCAGCAGCGTAACGGGACGGTCCACAGATACGCAGTATTTT; cdr3_aa: CASSVTGRSTDTQYF
d_call: TRBD1; clone_size: NA; j_call: TRBJ1-6; v_call: TRBV5-1; cdr3_nt: TGCGCCAGCAGCAGATACCGGGACAGGGGGCATTCACCCCTCCACTTT; cdr3_aa: CASSRYRDRGHSPLHF
d_call: NA; clone_size: many; j_call: TRBJ2-5; v_call: TRBV11-2; cdr3_nt: TGTGCCAGCGGGCAAGAGGATATACAAGAGACCCAGTACTTC; cdr3_aa: CASGQEDIQETQYF
d_call: NA; clone_size: few; j_call: TRBJ2-3; v_call: TRBV5-4; cdr3_nt: TGTGCCAGCAGCGGAGGGATAGTCACAGATACGCAGTATTTT; cdr3_aa: CASSGGIVTDTQYF
d_call: TRBD1; clone_size: NA; j_call: TRBJ2-3; v_call: TRBV24-1; cdr3_nt: TGTGCCACCAGTCCACAGGGGTTGGAAGATACGCAGTATTTT; cdr3_aa: CATSPQGLEDTQYF
d_call: NA; clone_size: few; j_call: TRBJ2-3; v_call: TRBV7-8; cdr3_nt: TGTGCCAGCAGCCCGGCCTTCAGGGGTCCCTCCACAGATACGCAGTATTTT; cdr3_aa: CASSPAFRGPSTDTQYF
d_call: NA; clone_size: many; j_call: TRBJ2-1; v_call: TRBV28; cdr3_nt: TGTGCCAGCAGTTCCCAAGGGCAGGGGAAGAATGAGCAGTTCTTC; cdr3_aa: CASSSQGQGKNEQFF
d_call: NA; clone_size: many; j_call: TRBJ2-1; v_call: TRBV5-1; cdr3_nt: TGCGCCAGCAGCTTGGGACAGGCGGTCAATGAGCAGTTCTTC; cdr3_aa: CASSLGQAVNEQFF
d_call: TRBD1; clone_size: many; j_call: TRBJ2-3; v_call: TRBV20-1; cdr3_nt: TGCAGTGCTAGATTATCCGGGACAGGGGGCTGGGCAGATACGCAGTATTTT; cdr3_aa: CSARLSGTGGWADTQYF
d_call: NA; clone_size: many; j_call: TRBJ2-3; v_call: TRBV12-3/TRBV12-4; cdr3_nt: TGTGCCAGCAGAACCACAGTAGATACGCAGTATTTT; cdr3_aa: CASRTTVDTQYF
d_call: TRBD1; clone_size: many; j_call: TRBJ1-1; v_call: TRBV28; cdr3_nt: TGTGCCTCACCTCCCAGGACAGGGTACCGCACTGAAGCTTTCTTT; cdr3_aa: CASPPRTGYRTEAFF
d_call: NA; clone_size: many; j_call: TRBJ2-7; v_call: TRBV15; cdr3_nt: TGTGCCACCAGCAGAGACAACTACGAGCAGTACTTC; cdr3_aa: CATSRDNYEQYF
d_call: NA; clone_size: NA; j_call: TRBJ2-5; v_call: TRBV11-2; cdr3_nt: TGTGCCAGCAGTCCCCAGGGGATCAGGGCCCGAGAGACCCAGTACTTC; cdr3_aa: CASSPQGIRARETQYF
d_call: NA; clone_size: many; j_call: TRBJ2-3; v_call: TRBV5-1; cdr3_nt: TGCGCCAGCAGCCCCGGGACCGCAGATACGCAGTATTTT; cdr3_aa: CASSPGTADTQYF
d_call: TRBD1; clone_size: many; j_call: TRBJ2-3; v_call: TRBV6-1; cdr3_nt: TGTGCCAGCAGCGACAGGGGGCCAGATACGCAGTATTTT; cdr3_aa: CASSDRGPDTQYF
d_call: NA; clone_size: few; j_call: TRBJ1-5; v_call: TRBV3-1; cdr3_nt: TGTGCCAGCAGCCAAGATCCCGGGGGCCAGTCGCCCCAGCATTTT; cdr3_aa: CASSQDPGGQSPQHF
d_call: NA; clone_size: few; j_call: TRBJ2-1; v_call: TRBV29-1; cdr3_nt: TGCAGCGTTGATACCAGGGAGATGGGAGTTTGGAATGAGCAGTTCTTC; cdr3_aa: CSVDTREMGVWNEQFF
d_call: NA; clone_size: many; j_call: TRBJ2-1; v_call: TRBV12-3/TRBV12-4; cdr3_nt: TGTGCCAGCACCCAGGAGCGGGAGCAGTTCTTC; cdr3_aa: CASTQEREQFF
d_call: NA; clone_size: many; j_call: TRBJ2-1; v_call: TRBV20-1; cdr3_nt: TGCAGTGCTAGACATAGAGGTGACTACAATGAGCAGTTCTTC; cdr3_aa: CSARHRGDYNEQFF
d_call: NA; clone_size: NA; j_call: TRBJ2-5; v_call: TRBV30; cdr3_nt: TGTGCCGGGGGGGACAGCGGGGGGACCCAGTACTTC; cdr3_aa: CAGGDSGGTQYF
d_call: TRBD2; clone_size: NA; j_call: TRBJ2-7; v_call: TRBV20-1; cdr3_nt: TGCTCCCTGGGGGGGGATCAGAGGGTGTACGAGCAGTACTTC; cdr3_aa: CSLGGDQRVYEQYF
d_call: NA; clone_size: few; j_call: TRBJ2-2; v_call: TRBV5-4; cdr3_nt: TGTGCCAGCAGCTTTGCCGGACAGAGAAACACCGGGGAGCTGTTTTTT; cdr3_aa: CASSFAGQRNTGELFF
d_call: TRBD1; clone_size: NA; j_call: TRBJ1-5; v_call: TRBV6-2/TRBV6-3; cdr3_nt: TGTGCCAGCAGACCCGACAGGGGCAGTCAGCCCCAGCATTTT; cdr3_aa: CASRPDRGSQPQHF
d_call: NA; clone_size: many; j_call: TRBJ2-2; v_call: TRBV7-9; cdr3_nt: TGTGCCAGCAGCTTAGATACAGCGGCTTGGTCCGGGGAGCTGTTTTTT; cdr3_aa: CASSLDTAAWSGELFF
d_call: NA; clone_size: NA; j_call: TRBJ2-3; v_call: TRBV5-1; cdr3_nt: TGCGCCAGTACCGCATCAGGGGAGTTGCAGTATTTT; cdr3_aa: CASTASGELQYF
d_call: NA; clone_size: few; j_call: TRBJ2-5; v_call: TRBV7-7; cdr3_nt: TGTGCTAGCAGCTTAGGTGACCGGACGGAAGAGACCCAGTACTTC; cdr3_aa: CASSLGDRTEETQYF
d_call: NA; clone_size: many; j_call: TRBJ2-2; v_call: TRBV7-7; cdr3_nt: TGTGCTAGCAGCTTAGCGTCGGGACCAAGGACCCTTGCCGGGGAGCTGTTTTTT; cdr3_aa: CASSLASGPRTLAGELFF
d_call: TRBD1; clone_size: many; j_call: TRBJ2-4; v_call: TRBV18; cdr3_nt: TGTGCCAGCTCACCCGGGACAGGGAAGGCCAAAAACATTCAGTACTTC; cdr3_aa: CASSPGTGKAKNIQYF
d_call: NA; clone_size: few; j_call: TRBJ2-3; v_call: TRBV11-3; cdr3_nt: TGTGCCAGCAGCCAGACAGCGAAAGATACGCAGTATTTT; cdr3_aa: CASSQTAKDTQYF
d_call: TRBD2; clone_size: many; j_call: TRBJ2-3; v_call: TRBV7-8; cdr3_nt: TGTGCCAGCAGCTTCCGGGCTAGCGGATCGACAGATACGCAGTATTTT; cdr3_aa: CASSFRASGSTDTQYF
d_call: TRBD2; clone_size: NA; j_call: TRBJ2-7; v_call: TRBV20-1; cdr3_nt: TGCAGTGCTAGACCCCTTACTAGCGGGGGCTCCTACGAGCAGTACTTC; cdr3_aa: CSARPLTSGGSYEQYF
d_call: NA; clone_size: many; j_call: TRBJ2-2; v_call: TRBV15; cdr3_nt: TGTGCCACCAGTGTAAGCAGGGCGAACACCGGGGAGCTGTTTTTT; cdr3_aa: CATSVSRANTGELFF
d_call: NA; clone_size: NA; j_call: TRBJ2-1; v_call: TRBV25-1; cdr3_nt: TGTGCCAGCAGTGAATTTGTCGCGGGTGAGCAGTTCTTC; cdr3_aa: CASSEFVAGEQFF
d_call: NA; clone_size: NA; j_call: TRBJ2-2; v_call: TRBV27; cdr3_nt: TGTGCCAGCAGTTCAACAGCTGCGTTCGGGGAGCTGTTTTTT; cdr3_aa: CASSSTAAFGELFF
d_call: NA; clone_size: many; j_call: TRBJ2-1; v_call: TRBV7-3; cdr3_nt: TGTGCCAGCAGCTTACAGGGGGGTTCCTACAATGAGCAGTTCTTC; cdr3_aa: CASSLQGGSYNEQFF
d_call: TRBD1; clone_size: many; j_call: TRBJ2-7; v_call: TRBV5-1; cdr3_nt: TGCGCCAGCAGCATGCAGGGGGACTCCTACGAGCAGTACTTC; cdr3_aa: CASSMQGDSYEQYF
d_call: NA; clone_size: few; j_call: TRBJ2-7; v_call: TRBV12-3/TRBV12-4; cdr3_nt: TGTGCCAGCAGTCTCCATAGCGGTTACGAGCAGTACTTC; cdr3_aa: CASSLHSGYEQYF
d_call: TRBD1; clone_size: many; j_call: TRBJ1-3; v_call: TRBV5-1; cdr3_nt: TGCGCCAGCAGCTTGGTGGGACAGGGCTCTGGAAACACCATATATTTT; cdr3_aa: CASSLVGQGSGNTIYF
d_call: TRBD1; clone_size: many; j_call: TRBJ2-2; v_call: TRBV5-1; cdr3_nt: TGCGCCAGCAGCTTGGACAGGGGTGACACCGGGGAGCTGTTTTTT; cdr3_aa: CASSLDRGDTGELFF
d_call: NA; clone_size: few; j_call: TRBJ2-7; v_call: TRBV29-1; cdr3_nt: TGCAGCTTCACTGGACAGCCGAGCTCCTACGAGCAGTACTTC; cdr3_aa: CSFTGQPSSYEQYF
d_call: NA; clone_size: NA; j_call: TRBJ2-7; v_call: TRBV28; cdr3_nt: TGTGCCAGCAGTTTATTACCGGGAAAGATCGACTTC; cdr3_aa: CASSLLPGKIDF
d_call: NA; clone_size: NA; j_call: TRBJ2-1; v_call: TRBV5-1; cdr3_nt: TGCGCCAGCAGCTCCTTCCTAGTGAGCTCCTACAATGAGCAGTTCTTC; cdr3_aa: CASSSFLVSSYNEQFF
d_call: NA; clone_size: many; j_call: TRBJ2-2; v_call: TRBV5-1; cdr3_nt: TGCGCCAGCAAAAAGAATGGAGACACCGGGGAGCTGTTTTTT; cdr3_aa: CASKKNGDTGELFF